These 12 T cell receptor beta chains originate from one sample sequenced in a study of blood T cells in healthy people across ages (dated by TCRdb to 2014 to 2015). Library preparation used 5' RACE. The sample was run on an Illumina HiSeq 2500. The second PCR ran for roughly 7 to 12 cycles and used a J-beta primer mix along with a sample-barcoded 5' primer. TCRdb cleaned the public reads at Q25 with fastp, built clones with MiXCR and kept in-frame beta chains. Each entry merges the rows of one CDR3 protein and shows their most common DNA and genes. In this sample the table shows around 800,000 distinct CDR3 sequences, roughly 24% of which occur a single time. About 3% of the sample is held by the ten biggest clonotypes. These data were also filed under a second study, of T cells of mothers and their children.

The sample was blood. These receptor sequences come from a boy between 10 and 17 years old in good health.

This sequence joins TRBV6-5 and TRBJ2-3, with 8 positions matching TRBD1. V lost 1 base and J lost 5; bases outside the gene matches: 2. Germline-derived CDR1 and CDR2 are MNHEY and SVGAGI. This CDR3 contains 14 residues. The CDR3 here is CASSYLQGGDTQYF. The CDR3 coding sequence is TGTGCCAGCAGTTACTTACAGGGGGGAGATACGCAGTATTTT.

This clonotype was seen a handful of times. The junction differs from germline at one of its ends, possibly a read error. The chain carries TRBV24-1 and TRBJ2-5; TRBD1 aligns across 8 bases. The CDR3 contains 12 residues. CDR1 is KGHDR, CDR2 SFDVKD, per germline. In DNA, the CDR3 is TGTGCCACCAGCGACAGGGGAGAGACCCTGTACTTC. Protein product: CATSDRGETLYF.

This clonotype was detected a few times. The chain uses TRBV28 and TRBJ1-4, with D unclear. Germline V gives CDR1 MDHEN, CDR2 SYDVKM. V lost 3 bases and J lost 4, with 15 bases in between. The length of the CDR3 is 16 residues. The CDR3 bases are TGTGCCAGCAGTTTTCTAGCTGAAGGAGTTAATGAAAAACTGTTTTTT. As protein: CASSFLAEGVNEKLFF.

The J gene is TRBJ2-5, the V gene TRBV20-1; D may be TRBD1 (6 bases). V gave up 6 bases and J gave up 3 bases, with 11 bases separating them. The CDR3 contains 12 residues. Germline values: CDR1 DFQATT, CDR2 SNEGSKA (reference sequence). The CDR3 DNA is TGCAGTGCCCGGACAGAGAAAGAGACCCAGTACTTC. This translates into CSARTEKETQYF.

In its sample, this clonotype was seen a few times. V usage is TRBV9 and J usage is TRBJ2-7, with TRBD1 identical over 7 bases. The V and J ends lost 3 bases and 6 bases, in that order; junction bases with no gene match: 3. In germline, CDR1 is SGDLS, CDR2 YYNGEE. This CDR3 spans 12 amino acids. CDR3 DNA: TGTGCCAGCAGCGACAACAGGGGCGAGCAGTACTTC. The encoded protein is CASSDNRGEQYF.

The chain links TRBV4-1 to TRBJ2-3, with 12 bases lining up with TRBD2. CDR3 length: 16 amino acids. V trimming: 2 bases; J trimming: 6 bases; junction bases outside the gene matches: 6. Germline V gene data show CDR1 as MGHRA and CDR2 as YSYEKL. CDR3 coding DNA: TGCGCCAGCAGCCAACAGACTAGCGGGGGTCGCGATACGCAGTATTTT. Its translation is CASSQQTSGGRDTQYF.

This clonotype has a handful of counts. The CDR3 loop reads CASNLQRSVPHEQYF. The CDR3 DNA is TGTGCCAGCAACCTACAGCGGTCCGTTCCGCACGAGCAGTACTTC. This chain connects TRBV28 to TRBJ2-7; D is perhaps TRBD2 (5 bases). The CDR3 contains 15 residues. Germline CDR1 MDHEN, CDR2 SYDVKM. V was trimmed by 7 bases and J by 5 bases, leaving 21 bases between them.

The chain has TRBV5-1 and TRBJ1-1; TRBD1 matches 8 bases. The junction had 8 bases not matched to a gene; V was cut back by 4 bases and J by 3 bases. Germline assignment: CDR1 SGHRS and CDR2 YFSETQ. The CDR3 loop spans 15 amino acids. The chain's CDR3 is CASSGGTGGDTEAFF. The CDR3 DNA is TGCGCCAGCAGCGGGGGAACAGGGGGAGACACTGAAGCTTTCTTT.

This clonotype was detected a few times. The chain combines TRBV28 with TRBJ1-5; TRBD1 might be the D (5 bases). The CDR3 extends over 14 amino acids. V dropped 3 bases and J dropped 2 bases, with 8 bases sitting between them. Germline V gene data show CDR1 as MDHEN and CDR2 as SYDVKM. CDR3 in DNA: TGTGCCAGCAGTTTCGGGACGCGCAATCAGCCCCAGCATTTT. Translation gives CASSFGTRNQPQHF.

V is TRBV29-1 and J is TRBJ1-2; TRBD1 matches 7 bases. The germline V gene encodes CDR1 SQVTM and CDR2 ANQGSEA. Germline trimming cut 6 bases from V and 0 bases from J; bases unmatched to any gene: 1. The CDR3 consists of 12 residues. CDR3 coding DNA: TGCAGCGTGGGACAGACTAACTATGGCTACACCTTC. It encodes CSVGQTNYGYTF.

This clonotype turned up a few times. The chain joins TRBV2 to TRBJ2-3; D assignment may be TRBD1 or TRBD2 (5 bases each). Germline V gene sequence: CDR1 SNHLY, CDR2 FYNNEI. Trimming removed 8 bases at V and 4 bases at J, with 10 bases between. The CDR3 runs to 12 residues. The CDR3 region is CASGGAADTQYF. The CDR3 DNA reads TGTGCCAGCGGGGGAGCAGCAGATACGCAGTATTTT. Full variable domain (rest looked up from reference TRBV2 and TRBJ2-3): EPEVTQTPSHQVTQMGQEVILRCVPISNHLYFYWYRQILGQKVEFLVSFYNNEISEKSEIFDDQFSVERPDGSNFTLKIRSTKLEDSAMYFCASGGAADTQYFGPGTRLTVL.

The V gene is TRBV5-1, the J gene TRBJ2-5; TRBD2 is a possible D gene (5 bases). V lost 3 bases and J 3 bases, leaving 12 bases between the germline ends. This CDR3 region has 14 residues. CDR1 is SGHRS and CDR2 is YFSETQ in the germline V gene. The CDR3: CASSSEPGEETQYF. In DNA form, the CDR3 reads TGCGCCAGCAGCTCAGAACCCGGGGAAGAGACCCAGTACTTC. The full variable domain, with the rest looked up from reference TRBV5-1 and TRBJ2-5, is KAGVTQTPRYLIKTRGQQVTLSCSPISGHRSVSWYQQTPGQGLQFLFEYFSETQRNKGNFPGRFSGRQFSNSRSEMNVSTLELGDSALYLCASSSEPGEETQYFGPGTRLLVL.